Listed below are T cell receptor beta chains from one sample, sequenced in a study of blood T cell repertoires in COVID-19. TCRdb keeps only in-frame clones here, not all; method: immunoSEQ multiplex PCR. Among about 310,000 clones, around 87% were seen once, and the ten largest hold 1.3%. Sequences were obtained from peripheral blood. These receptors all come from a man aged 70-80 years with acute or convalescent COVID-19. The CDR3 runs from the conserved cysteine through the conserved F or W. The D gene is left open where the match is weak. Size tells how often a clone was seen (once, few, many) or the class of an expanded clone, and some rows leave it out.

TRBJ1-1 - - TRBV28 TGTGCCAGCAGTCTATCGCAGGTCTTTGCTTTCTTT CASSLSQVFAFF
TRBJ1-3 - - TRBV6-6 TGTGCCAGCAGTTATGGCATAGGGGCGGACACCATATATTTT CASSYGIGADTIYF
TRBJ2-2 - - TRBV19 TGTGCCAGTAGTATACAGGGAAACACCGGGGAGCTGTTTTTT CASSIQGNTGELFF
TRBJ2-7 - once TRBV21-1 TGTGCCAGCAGCAAATACCCCGCCCCGGAAGGGGATAACGAGCAGTACTTC CASSKYPAPEGDNEQYF
TRBJ1-2 - - TRBV6-5 TGTGCCAGTTCCGGGGGTGTAAACTATGGCTACACCTTC CASSGGVNYGYTF
TRBJ1-6 TRBD1 - TRBV5-4 TGTGCCAGCAGCACGGGACAGGGTGATTCACCCCTCCACTTT CASSTGQGDSPLHF
TRBJ2-7 - - TRBV20-1 TGCAGTGGACGACAGGCCTACGAGCAGTACTTC CSGRQAYEQYF
TRBJ2-7 - few TRBV28 TGTGCCAGCCTTCGGACAGTCCCCTACGAGCAGTACTTC CASLRTVPYEQYF
TRBJ2-1 - - TRBV28 TGTGCCAGCAGTTCGACCGGGACAAGATACAATGAGCAGTTCTTC CASSSTGTRYNEQFF
TRBJ2-6 - - TRBV10-2 TGCGCCAGCAGTAGTTTTGGGCGAGGGGCCAACGTCCTGACTTTC CASSSFGRGANVLTF
TRBJ2-5 - - TRBV5-1 TGCGCCAGCAGCCCAAGGATGTGGGGGCCCCGCGAGCTACAAGAGACCCAGTACTTC CASSPRMWGPRELQETQYF
TRBJ2-7 TRBD1 once TRBV9 TGTGCCAGCTCCCGGGACAGGGGAACCTACGAGCAGTACTTC CASSRDRGTYEQYF
TRBJ2-3 - - TRBV28 TGTGCCAGCAGAAAGCGGGCTGAGGCGCAGTATTTT CASRKRAEAQYF
TRBJ2-3 TRBD2 once TRBV11-3 TGTGCCAGCAGCTTGGGGACTAGCGGGAACCCAGGCACAGATACGCAGTATTTT CASSLGTSGNPGTDTQYF
TRBJ2-2 TRBD1 - TRBV11-3 TGTGCCAGCAGCTTAGCTCCGGGACAGGGGTTCCTGGGCACCGGGGAGCTGTTTTTT CASSLAPGQGFLGTGELFF
TRBJ2-2 TRBD2 - TRBV11-2 TGTGCCAGCAGCCCGTTAGCGGGAGGTACGGGCGGGGAGCTGTTTTTT CASSPLAGGTGGELFF
TRBJ1-3 TRBD1 - TRBV5-4 TGTGCCAGCAGCTTTACACCCGAGGACAGGGCTGGAAACACCATATATTTT CASSFTPEDRAGNTIYF
TRBJ1-1 - - TRBV21-1 TGTGCCAGCAGCCCCCCCAGGGGCACTGAAGCTTTCTTT CASSPPRGTEAFF
TRBJ2-1 TRBD1 few TRBV11-2 TGTGCCAGCAGCTCCCCCCGGGGACAGGGTTACAATGAGCAGTTCTTC CASSSPRGQGYNEQFF
TRBJ2-5 TRBD1 once TRBV7-6 TGTGCCAGCAGCTTAGAAGGGCCGACAGGGGTATCGGGCGAGACCCAGTACTTC CASSLEGPTGVSGETQYF
TRBJ2-2 TRBD2 - TRBV10-3 TGTGCCACGTCCGGGACTAGCGGGGGAGCCTCCGGGGAGCTGTTTTTT CATSGTSGGASGELFF
TRBJ2-1 TRBD2 - TRBV24-1 TGTGCCACCAGTGATCCCCGACTAGCGGGTGATGAGCAGTTCTTC CATSDPRLAGDEQFF
TRBJ1-2 - - TRBV5-4 TGTGCCAGCGGCGTGGTTAGCTATGGCTACACCTTC CASGVVSYGYTF
TRBJ2-1 TRBD1 - TRBV6-6 TGTGCCAGCGGGGACAGACGATACTCCTACAATGAGCAGTTCTTC CASGDRRYSYNEQFF
TRBJ2-3 TRBD2 - TRBV28 TGTGCCAGCCTGAGCGGGGGCACAGATACGCAGTATTTT CASLSGGTDTQYF
TRBJ1-4 TRBD1 - TRBV28 TGTGCCAGCACTACCGGGACAGGGCGGCTTCAACTGTTTTTT CASTTGTGRLQLFF
TRBJ1-1 - - TRBV6-5 TGTGCCAGCAGACGCAACAGGGACACTGAAGCTTTCTTT CASRRNRDTEAFF
TRBJ2-4 TRBD2 - TRBV3-1/TRBV3-2 TGTGCCAGCAGCCAAGGCGGGAGAGCCAAAAACATTCAGTACTTC CASSQGGRAKNIQYF
TRBJ1-2 - - TRBV21-1 TGTGCCAGTACAGAATGCTACACCTTC CASTECYTF
TRBJ2-1 - - TRBV7-2 TGTGCCAGCAGCTTCAAACAGGGAACCGGTGAGCAGTTCTTC CASSFKQGTGEQFF
TRBJ1-5 - - TRBV6-2/TRBV6-3 TGTGCCAGCAGTTACGCGCGCGGAGGTCGCAATCAGCCCCAGCATTTT CASSYARGGRNQPQHF
TRBJ2-7 TRBD1 - TRBV10-3 TGTGCCATCAAGGCGACAGGGGGCGGTGAGCAGTACTTC CAIKATGGGEQYF
TRBJ1-2 - few TRBV19 TGTGCCAGTAGCCCCACGGGGTTATATGGCTACACCTTC CASSPTGLYGYTF
TRBJ2-1 - - TRBV6-2/TRBV6-3 TGTGCCAGCAGTCATCATGACAGGAGCTCCTACAATGAGCAGTTCTTC CASSHHDRSSYNEQFF
TRBJ2-2 - - TRBV18 TGTGCCAGCTCACCAGCCGGACTGACGAACACCGGGGAGCTGTTTTTT CASSPAGLTNTGELFF
TRBJ2-1 TRBD2 - TRBV18 TGTGCCAGCTCACCAACGATCCTCCTAGCGGATTCCTACAATGAGCAGTTCTTC CASSPTILLADSYNEQFF
TRBJ1-6 TRBD1 many TRBV11-2 TGTGCCAGCAGCACCTTACAGGGGGCGACTTCACCCCTCCACTTT CASSTLQGATSPLHF
TRBJ1-2 - few TRBV7-9 TGTGCCAGCAGCTTAGCTGGGGAAGGGGGTAACTATGGCTACACCTTC CASSLAGEGGNYGYTF
TRBJ2-1 TRBD2 - TRBV4-2 TGTGCCAGCAGCCAAGAAGCGACTAGCGGATACAATGAGCAGTTCTTC CASSQEATSGYNEQFF
TRBJ2-2 TRBD2 - TRBV7-9 TGTGCCAGCAGGAATAGCGGGTTCGGTCGCGGGGAGCTGTTTTTT CASRNSGFGRGELFF
TRBJ2-7 - - TRBV7-2 TGTGCCAGCAGCTTCAGTGCACCCTACGAGCAGTACTTC CASSFSAPYEQYF
TRBJ1-5 TRBD1 - TRBV6-5 TGTGCCAGCAGGGTAGACAGGGGGGGCAATCAGCCCCAGCATTTT CASRVDRGGNQPQHF
TRBJ2-7 - once TRBV5-6 TGTGCCAGCAGCTCCCGAGGCGCTTACGAGCAGTACTTC CASSSRGAYEQYF
TRBJ2-3 - once TRBV24-1 TGTGCCACCAGTGTCCAGGGAGGTACAGATACGCAGTATTTT CATSVQGGTDTQYF
TRBJ1-2 - - TRBV6-6 TGTGCCACCTTGGGAGGCAGGGCCGGCGATGGCTACACCTTC CATLGGRAGDGYTF
TRBJ2-2 - - TRBV5-5 TGTGCCAGCAGCGGACCCAAACTGGGGCGCACCGGGGAGCTGTTTTTT CASSGPKLGRTGELFF
TRBJ2-1 TRBD2 - TRBV27 TGTGCCAGCAGTGCCCGGCGGACTAGCGGGAGTTTTGTCGATGAGCAGTTCTTC CASSARRTSGSFVDEQFF
TRBJ2-1 TRBD2 - TRBV28 TGTGCCAGCAGTTTGAGGCTAGCGGGGGGGCGGGAGCAGTTCTTC CASSLRLAGGREQFF
TRBJ2-7 TRBD2 - TRBV19 TGTGCCAGTAGTGACATCGGGGGGGTTGACTACGAGCAGTACTTC CASSDIGGVDYEQYF
TRBJ1-5 - - TRBV3-1/TRBV3-2 TGTGCCAGCAGCCACCGCGAGGGGGGGTATAGCAATCAGCCCCAGCATTTT CASSHREGGYSNQPQHF
TRBJ2-6 - once TRBV3-1/TRBV3-2 TGTGCCAGCAGCCAGGCGGGTGAGAACTCTGGGGCCAACGTCCTGACTTTC CASSQAGENSGANVLTF
TRBJ2-7 - - TRBV28 TGTGCCAGCAGTTCGGGACTCCCCTCCTACGAGCAGTACTTC CASSSGLPSYEQYF
TRBJ1-4 - once TRBV7-9 TGTGCCAGCAGCTTAGTCGGCAGGGAGGGTGAAAAACTGTTTTTT CASSLVGREGEKLFF
TRBJ2-3 TRBD1 - TRBV30 TGTGCCTGTGCTCGGGACAGTAGCACAGATACGCAGTATTTT CACARDSSTDTQYF
TRBJ2-1 TRBD2 - TRBV7-3 TGTGCCAGCAGTCTCAACGGGGGGGCGTGGAGTGGTGAGCAGTTCTTC CASSLNGGAWSGEQFF
TRBJ1-1 - - TRBV5-4 TGTGCCAGCAGCAAAGTTCGGGGGATGAACACTGAAGCTTTCTTT CASSKVRGMNTEAFF
TRBJ2-2 - - TRBV28 TGTGCCAGCAGTCGTCACGGCGGGGAGCTGTTTTTT CASSRHGGELFF